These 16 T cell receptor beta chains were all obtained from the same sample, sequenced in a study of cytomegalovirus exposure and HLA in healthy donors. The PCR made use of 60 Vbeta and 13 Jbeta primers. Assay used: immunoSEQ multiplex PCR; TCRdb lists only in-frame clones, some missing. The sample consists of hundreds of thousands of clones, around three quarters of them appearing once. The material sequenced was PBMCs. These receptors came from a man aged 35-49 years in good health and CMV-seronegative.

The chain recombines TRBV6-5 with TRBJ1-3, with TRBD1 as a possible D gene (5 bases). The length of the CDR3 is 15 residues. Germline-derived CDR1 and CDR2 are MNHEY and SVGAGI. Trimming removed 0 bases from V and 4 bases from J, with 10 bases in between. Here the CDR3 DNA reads TGTGCCAGCAGTTACTCGAGGGGAGGAGGAAACACCATATATTTT. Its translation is CASSYSRGGGNTIYF.

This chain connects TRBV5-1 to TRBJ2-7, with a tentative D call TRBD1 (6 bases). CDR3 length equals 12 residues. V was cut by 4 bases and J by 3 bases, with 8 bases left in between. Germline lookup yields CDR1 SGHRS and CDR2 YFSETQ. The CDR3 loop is CASSPQGYEQYF. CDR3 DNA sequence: TGCGCCAGCAGCCCACAGGGCTACGAGCAGTACTTC.

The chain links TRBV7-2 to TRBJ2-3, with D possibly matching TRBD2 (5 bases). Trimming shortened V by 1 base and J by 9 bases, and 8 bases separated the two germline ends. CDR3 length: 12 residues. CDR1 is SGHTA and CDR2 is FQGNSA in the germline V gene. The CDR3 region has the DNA TGTGCCAGCAGCTTAGGAGGGAAGACGCAGTATTTT. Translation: CASSLGGKTQYF.

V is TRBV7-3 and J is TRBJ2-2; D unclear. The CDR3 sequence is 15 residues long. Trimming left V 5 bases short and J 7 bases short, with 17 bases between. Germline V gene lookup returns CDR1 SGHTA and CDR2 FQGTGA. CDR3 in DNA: TGTGCCAGCAGCCCCAGGTCGTCTGAAAACGGGGAGCTGTTTTTT. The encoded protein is CASSPRSSENGELFF.

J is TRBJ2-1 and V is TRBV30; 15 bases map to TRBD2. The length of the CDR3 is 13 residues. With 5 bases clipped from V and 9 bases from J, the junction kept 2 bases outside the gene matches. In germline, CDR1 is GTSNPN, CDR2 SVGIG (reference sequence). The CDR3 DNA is TGTGCCTGGGCGGGACTAGCGGGAGGTGAGCAGTTCTTC. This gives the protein CAWAGLAGGEQFF. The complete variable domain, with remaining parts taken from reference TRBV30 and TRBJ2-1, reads SQTIHQWPATLVQPVGSPLSLECTVEGTSNPNLYWYRQAAGRGLQLLFYSVGIGQISSEVPQNLSASRPQDRQFILSSKKLLLSDSGFYLCAWAGLAGGEQFFGPGTRLTVL.

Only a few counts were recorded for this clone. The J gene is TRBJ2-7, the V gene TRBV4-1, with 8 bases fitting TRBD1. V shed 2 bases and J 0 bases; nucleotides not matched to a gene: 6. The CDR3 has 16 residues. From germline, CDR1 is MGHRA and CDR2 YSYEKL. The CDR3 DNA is TGCGCCAGCAGCCAACGACAGGGGCCGAGCTCCTACGAGCAGTACTTC. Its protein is CASSQRQGPSSYEQYF.

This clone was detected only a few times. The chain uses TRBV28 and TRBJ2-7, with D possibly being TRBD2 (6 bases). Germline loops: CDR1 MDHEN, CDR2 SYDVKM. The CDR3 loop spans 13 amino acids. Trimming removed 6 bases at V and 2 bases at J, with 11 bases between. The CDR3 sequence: CASRAGGPYEQYF. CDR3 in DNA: TGTGCCAGCAGAGCGGGCGGGCCCTACGAGCAGTACTTC.

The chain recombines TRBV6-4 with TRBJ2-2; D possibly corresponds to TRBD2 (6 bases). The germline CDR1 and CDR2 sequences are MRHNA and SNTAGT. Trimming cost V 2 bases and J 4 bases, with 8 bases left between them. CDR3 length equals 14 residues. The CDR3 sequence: CASSDRDFTGELFF. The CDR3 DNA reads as TGTGCCAGCAGTGACAGGGACTTCACCGGGGAGCTGTTTTTT.

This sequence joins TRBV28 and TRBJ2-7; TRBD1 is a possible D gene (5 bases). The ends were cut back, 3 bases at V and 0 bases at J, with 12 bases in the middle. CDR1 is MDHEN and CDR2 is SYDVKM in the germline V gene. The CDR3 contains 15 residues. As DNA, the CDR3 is TGTGCCAGCAGTTTCAGGCAGGGAAACTCCTACGAGCAGTACTTC. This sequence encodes CASSFRQGNSYEQYF.

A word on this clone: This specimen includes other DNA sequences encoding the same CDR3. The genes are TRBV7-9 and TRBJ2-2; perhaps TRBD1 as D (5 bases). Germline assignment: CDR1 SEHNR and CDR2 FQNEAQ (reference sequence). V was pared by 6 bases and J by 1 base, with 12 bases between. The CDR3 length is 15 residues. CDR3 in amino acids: CASSLRQGNTGELFF. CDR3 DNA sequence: TGTGCCAGCAGTTTAAGGCAGGGGAACACCGGGGAGCTGTTTTTT.

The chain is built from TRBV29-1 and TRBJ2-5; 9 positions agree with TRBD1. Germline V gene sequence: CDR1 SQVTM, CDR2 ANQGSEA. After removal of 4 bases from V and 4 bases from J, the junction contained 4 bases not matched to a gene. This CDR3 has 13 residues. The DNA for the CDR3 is TGCAGCGTTGTCAAACAGGGGGCAGAGACCCAGTACTTC. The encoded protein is CSVVKQGAETQYF.

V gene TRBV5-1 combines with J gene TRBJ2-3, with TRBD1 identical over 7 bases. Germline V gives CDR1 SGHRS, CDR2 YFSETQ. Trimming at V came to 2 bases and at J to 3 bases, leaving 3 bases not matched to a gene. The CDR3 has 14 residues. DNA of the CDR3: TGCGCCAGCAGCTTAGGGGACAGAACAGATACGCAGTATTTT. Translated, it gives CASSLGDRTDTQYF.

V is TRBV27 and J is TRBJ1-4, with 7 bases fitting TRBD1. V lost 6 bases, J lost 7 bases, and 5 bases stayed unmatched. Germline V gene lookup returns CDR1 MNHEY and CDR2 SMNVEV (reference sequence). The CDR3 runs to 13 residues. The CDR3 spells CASSFYRGEKLFF. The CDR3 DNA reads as TGTGCCAGCAGCTTCTACAGGGGTGAAAAACTGTTTTTT.

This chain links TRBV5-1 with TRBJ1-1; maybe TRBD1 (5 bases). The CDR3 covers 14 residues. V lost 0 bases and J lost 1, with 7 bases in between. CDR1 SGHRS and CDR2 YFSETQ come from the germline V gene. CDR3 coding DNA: TGCGCCAGCAGCTTGGACAGGAGGAACACTGAAGCTTTCTTT. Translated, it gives CASSLDRRNTEAFF.

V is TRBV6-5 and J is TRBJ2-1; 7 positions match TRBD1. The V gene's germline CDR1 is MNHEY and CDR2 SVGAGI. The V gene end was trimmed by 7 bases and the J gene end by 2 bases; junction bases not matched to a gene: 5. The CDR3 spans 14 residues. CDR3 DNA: TGTGCCAGCAAAGAGACAGGGACCTACAATGAGCAGTTCTTC. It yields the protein CASKETGTYNEQFF.

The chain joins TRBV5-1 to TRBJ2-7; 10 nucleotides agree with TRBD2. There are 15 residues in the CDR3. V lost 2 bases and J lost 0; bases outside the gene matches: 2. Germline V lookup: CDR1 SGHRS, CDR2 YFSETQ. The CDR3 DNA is TGCGCCAGCAGCTTTACTAGCGGGGCCTCCTACGAGCAGTACTTC. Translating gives CASSFTSGASYEQYF. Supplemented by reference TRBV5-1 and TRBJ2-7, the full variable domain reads KAGVTQTPRYLIKTRGQQVTLSCSPISGHRSVSWYQQTPGQGLQFLFEYFSETQRNKGNFPGRFSGRQFSNSRSEMNVSTLELGDSALYLCASSFTSGASYEQYFGPGTRLTVT.